This is a list of T cell receptor beta chains from one sample in a study of shared clonotypes between healthy human individuals. Measured with immunoSEQ multiplex PCR; TCRdb has only the in-frame clones, and not every one. The sample holds 2 million to 2.5 million clones; around 90% are singletons and the top ten take about 0.36%. The sample comprised naive CD4+ T cells from PBMCs. The source is a man between 18 and 35 years old in good health. Some clones in this sample may be carry-over from other donors' samples. Both conserved end residues are trimmed from each CDR3. Fields, in order: J gene, V gene, D gene, CDR3 protein. A D gene is named only where the DNA matches it firmly.

J: TRBJ2-1
V: TRBV11-2
D: NA
CDR3: ASSLGLNSYNEQF

J: TRBJ1-2
V: TRBV6-1
D: TRBD1
CDR3: ATARQGSQGYGYT

J: TRBJ2-1
V: TRBV5-4
D: NA
CDR3: ASSLGRVLDEQF

J: TRBJ2-1
V: TRBV9
D: TRBD2
CDR3: ASSKAGDGYNEQF

J: TRBJ1-4
V: TRBV28
D: TRBD1
CDR3: ASSRYQGAFGEKLF

J: TRBJ2-5
V: TRBV19
D: NA
CDR3: ASSMSLIRGQETQY

J: TRBJ2-7
V: TRBV15
D: TRBD1
CDR3: ATSRGDRYEQY

J: TRBJ2-5
V: TRBV4-1
D: NA
CDR3: ASKGVETQY

J: TRBJ2-5
V: TRBV10-3
D: TRBD2
CDR3: AIGVLAGGPGETQY

J: TRBJ2-2
V: TRBV5-1
D: NA
CDR3: ASSFDHKGDTGELF

J: TRBJ1-5
V: TRBV28
D: TRBD1
CDR3: ASSLNKGAQPQH

J: TRBJ1-6
V: TRBV5-1
D: NA
CDR3: ASSLAALSPLH

J: TRBJ1-1
V: TRBV29-1
D: TRBD1
CDR3: SVQRDRGGTEAF

J: TRBJ1-2
V: TRBV15
D: NA
CDR3: ATSRGDSEVDGYT

J: TRBJ2-2
V: TRBV6-4
D: TRBD2
CDR3: ASSELSGRADGELF

J: TRBJ2-5
V: TRBV7-3
D: TRBD2
CDR3: ASSFGGEETQY

J: TRBJ2-7
V: TRBV10-3
D: TRBD2
CDR3: ATLPSGRVEQY

J: TRBJ2-4
V: TRBV6-6
D: NA
CDR3: ASTAQDGLDIQY

J: TRBJ1-2
V: TRBV7-3
D: NA
CDR3: ASSVEGGYGYT

J: TRBJ2-3
V: TRBV9
D: NA
CDR3: ASSVGPARTDTQY